The 13 T cell receptor beta chains presented below share a single source sample, sequenced in a study of monozygotic twins with inflammatory bowel disease. TCRdb processed the 5' RACE reads again and assigns one entry to each CDR3 protein, with no DNA. The listing contains a few hundred thousand distinct CDR3 sequences. Material: blood. These TCRs come from a human donor with ulcerative colitis or Crohn's disease, or a healthy co-twin of an affected twin (not recorded which).

The chain couples TRBV20-1 to TRBJ1-2; without DNA, the TCRdb call of TRBD1 cannot be checked. There are 11 residues in the CDR3. Germline V gene sequence: CDR1 DFQATT, CDR2 SNEGSKA (reference sequence). The CDR3 reads CSGTLALGYTF.

V gene TRBV20-1 combines with J gene TRBJ2-5. This CDR3 has 15 residues. The germline V gene has CDR1 DFQATT and CDR2 SNEGSKA (reference sequence). CDR3: CSAQEHSWYQETQYF.

J is TRBJ2-5 and V is TRBV18; checking the TCRdb D call of TRBD2 is not possible without DNA. CDR1 and CDR2 (germline): KGHSH, LQKENI. The CDR3 has 14 amino acids. CDR3 sequence: CASSPGGIQETQYF. Complete variable domain (other parts from reference TRBV18 and TRBJ2-5): NAGVMQNPRHLVRRRGQEARLRCSPMKGHSHVYWYRQLPEEGLKFMVYLQKENIIDESGMPKERFSAEFPKEGPSILRIQQVVRGDSAAYFCASSPGGIQETQYFGPGTRLLVL.

The gene calls are TRBV5-1 and TRBJ1-2; the D call of TRBD1 rests on TCRdb alone, since no DNA is present to check it. Germline loops: CDR1 SGHRS, CDR2 YFSETQ. The CDR3 contains 15 residues. The CDR3 is CASSLLDSTNYGYTF.

V usage is TRBV5-1 and J usage is TRBJ1-2. This CDR3 contains 17 residues. Per the germline V gene, CDR1 is SGHRS and CDR2 is YFSETQ. Here the CDR3 reads CASSPTEAHGAVYGYTF.

The V and J genes are TRBV5-1 and TRBJ2-3; without DNA, the TCRdb call of TRBD1 cannot be checked. CDR1 SGHRS and CDR2 YFSETQ come from the germline V gene. The CDR3 contains 15 residues. CDR3 residues: CASSYDRGLGDTQYF.

This chain's CDR3 is CASSLGGVETQYF. This chain joins TRBV5-1 and TRBJ2-5; lacking DNA, the TRBD1 call made by TCRdb goes unchecked. The CDR3 runs 13 residues. Germline V lookup: CDR1 SGHRS, CDR2 YFSETQ.

The rearrangement links TRBV5-5 to TRBJ2-7; TCRdb gives TRBD2 as the D gene, but with no DNA this cannot be confirmed. Germline CDR1 reads SGHKS; CDR2 reads YYEKEE (reference sequence). The CDR3 runs to 12 residues. CDR3 loop: CASSGTFYEQYF.

The chain carries TRBV24-1 and TRBJ2-3; TCRdb picks TRBD1, but there is no DNA to check that call. CDR1 is KGHDR, CDR2 SFDVKD, per germline. The CDR3 has 16 residues. CDR3 in amino acids: CATSSSGTGGTDTQYF.

The genes are TRBV20-1 and TRBJ2-7; TCRdb's D call of TRBD2 is untestable without DNA. The CDR3 has 15 residues. Germline-derived CDR1 and CDR2 are DFQATT and SNEGSKA (reference sequence). The CDR3 spells CSARVAGPPPGEQYF.

V and J are TRBV10-3 and TRBJ1-1. Germline-derived CDR1 and CDR2 are ENHRY and SYGVKD. The CDR3 spans 13 residues. CDR3 in amino acids: CAISESRDSEAFF.

The chain couples TRBV19 to TRBJ1-2; no DNA is available, so the TRBD1 call from TCRdb remains unchecked. This CDR3 has 15 residues. CDR1 LNHDA and CDR2 SQIVND come from the germline V gene (reference sequence). CDR3 residues: CASRIGDREAFGYTF. The complete variable domain, with remaining parts taken from reference TRBV19 and TRBJ1-2, reads DGGITQSPKYLFRKEGQNVTLSCEQNLNHDAMYWYRQDPGQGLRLIYYSQIVNDFQKGDIAEGYSVSREKKESFPLTVTSAQKNPTAFYLCASRIGDREAFGYTFGSGTRLTVV.

V and J are TRBV6-4 and TRBJ1-2; as DNA is missing, the TRBD1 call by TCRdb cannot be tested. CDR1 and CDR2 (germline): MRHNA, SNTAGT. This CDR3 is 15 amino acids long. CDR3: CASSEHHPTAYGYTF.